This T cell receptor beta chain emerged from a study of glioma-infiltrating T cells. TCR alpha and beta CDR3 regions were amplified from RNA using iRepertoire nested multiplex PCR. For one-step reverse transcription and amplification, about 90-450 ng of tissue mRNA or PBMC total RNA was used. TCRdb analysed the multiplex PCR reads with MiXCR anew, one entry per CDR3 protein. The profile shows about 89,000 distinct CDR3 sequences, under 30% of them singletons. This clonotype was found many times. Its cognate antigen is unknown. The junction does not match germline at one end; this may be a read error. Study-wide results and limits: Above-expected tissue-blood divergence occurred in all gliomas, most in low-grade ones. CDR3 overlap between tissue and blood was very small.

The CDR3 covers 13 residues. Germline V lookup: CDR1 DFQATT, CDR2 SNEGSKA (reference sequence). This clonotype was obtained from a human donor with low-grade glioma or glioblastoma, undergoing nonglioma brain surgery, or in good health (not recorded which). The rearrangement links TRBV20-1 to TRBJ1-2, with 9 bases matching TRBD1. The sample was glioma tissue, nonneoplastic brain tissue, or PBMCs (not recorded which). This CDR3 reads CGVSPQGAGGYTF. The CDR3 DNA sequence: TGTGGTGTGTCCCCACAGGGGGCGGGTGGCTACACCTTC.